These T cell receptor beta chains were read from a single sample in a study of monozygotic twins with inflammatory bowel disease. TCRdb reprocessed the 5' RACE reads, keeping one entry per CDR3 protein, no DNA. This sample lists around 410,000 distinct CDR3 sequences; its ten largest clones have under 3%. Sequenced material: blood. All receptors derive from a human donor with ulcerative colitis or Crohn's disease, or a healthy co-twin of an affected twin (not recorded which). CDR3s include the opening cysteine and the closing phenylalanine or tryptophan. Fields, in order: J gene, V gene, CDR3 protein.

j_call: TRBJ2-7; v_call: TRBV6-5; cdr3_aa: CASSYTGTSVYEQYF
j_call: TRBJ2-7; v_call: TRBV5-6; cdr3_aa: CASSPVRGYYEQYF
j_call: TRBJ2-1; v_call: TRBV5-1; cdr3_aa: CASSAPGRTYNEQFF
j_call: TRBJ2-7; v_call: TRBV5-4; cdr3_aa: CASSLLAGVDEQYF
j_call: TRBJ2-2; v_call: TRBV30; cdr3_aa: CAWSKGDTGELFF
j_call: TRBJ2-7; v_call: TRBV29-1; cdr3_aa: CSVGTSGSSYEQYF
j_call: TRBJ2-1; v_call: TRBV4-2; cdr3_aa: CASSPDSYNEQFF
j_call: TRBJ2-3; v_call: TRBV21-1; cdr3_aa: CALPEGQHTDTQYF
j_call: TRBJ2-7; v_call: TRBV10-3; cdr3_aa: CAISAFSGTDRYEQYF
j_call: TRBJ2-1; v_call: TRBV19; cdr3_aa: CASTSLGLNEQFF
j_call: TRBJ1-2; v_call: TRBV29-1; cdr3_aa: CSAIRGRGYGYTF
j_call: TRBJ2-7; v_call: TRBV7-2; cdr3_aa: CASSLTGAGVLYEQYF
j_call: TRBJ2-6; v_call: TRBV11-1; cdr3_aa: CASSSGLAGVSGANVLTF
j_call: TRBJ2-2; v_call: TRBV6-1; cdr3_aa: CASSTPRLGANTGELFF
j_call: TRBJ1-1; v_call: TRBV7-7; cdr3_aa: CASSLMENTEAFF
j_call: TRBJ2-5; v_call: TRBV6-5; cdr3_aa: CASSSLPTGASGETQYF
j_call: TRBJ2-7; v_call: TRBV5-1; cdr3_aa: CASSLGDTLSEQYF
j_call: TRBJ2-3; v_call: TRBV10-1; cdr3_aa: CASSEGTSGGKTDTQYF
j_call: TRBJ2-4; v_call: TRBV2; cdr3_aa: CAIVVKTSIQYF
j_call: TRBJ2-7; v_call: TRBV19; cdr3_aa: CASSIDAGLREQYF
j_call: TRBJ2-7; v_call: TRBV5-1; cdr3_aa: CASSFTAGYEQYF
j_call: TRBJ1-6; v_call: TRBV4-2; cdr3_aa: CASSQDTGRGNSPLHF
j_call: TRBJ1-1; v_call: TRBV4-3; cdr3_aa: CASSQDFHVNTEAFF
j_call: TRBJ1-1; v_call: TRBV28; cdr3_aa: CASSFGAGQSGAFF
j_call: TRBJ2-7; v_call: TRBV11-2; cdr3_aa: CASSPPGTSVNPPYEQYF
j_call: TRBJ2-1; v_call: TRBV5-1; cdr3_aa: CASSSRLGGYNEQFF
j_call: TRBJ2-1; v_call: TRBV20-1; cdr3_aa: CSAQGWGAPSF
j_call: TRBJ1-1; v_call: TRBV3-1; cdr3_aa: CASSQDNTEAFF
j_call: TRBJ2-5; v_call: TRBV20-1; cdr3_aa: CSGLAGLQETQYF
j_call: TRBJ2-3; v_call: TRBV4-3; cdr3_aa: CASSQGTLTDTQYF
j_call: TRBJ2-1; v_call: TRBV6-2/TRBV6-3; cdr3_aa: CASRPRVNEQFF
j_call: TRBJ2-5; v_call: TRBV25-1; cdr3_aa: CASSDPRDSRKGETQYF
j_call: TRBJ1-4; v_call: TRBV6-5; cdr3_aa: CASSSTGGDEKLFF
j_call: TRBJ1-6; v_call: TRBV3-1; cdr3_aa: CASSQTSEDILSPLHF
j_call: TRBJ1-3; v_call: TRBV7-2; cdr3_aa: CASSPGARDTIYF
j_call: TRBJ2-4; v_call: TRBV11-2; cdr3_aa: CASSLEAGASGGRAKNIQYF
j_call: TRBJ2-3; v_call: TRBV11-2; cdr3_aa: CASRRLGNTDTQYF
j_call: TRBJ1-1; v_call: TRBV19; cdr3_aa: CASSIGALRAFF
j_call: TRBJ2-7; v_call: TRBV14; cdr3_aa: CASRRAGFNEQYF
j_call: TRBJ1-2; v_call: TRBV5-1; cdr3_aa: CASSLDVTVYGYTF
j_call: TRBJ2-7; v_call: TRBV25-1; cdr3_aa: CASSGSTGTVTYEQYF
j_call: TRBJ1-2; v_call: TRBV20-1; cdr3_aa: CSARPGAVPGYGYTF
j_call: TRBJ1-6; v_call: TRBV18; cdr3_aa: CASSPRARRGNSPLHF
j_call: TRBJ2-5; v_call: TRBV20-1; cdr3_aa: CSASRGIGETQYF
j_call: TRBJ2-1; v_call: TRBV5-1; cdr3_aa: CASSLGTSGLNEQFF
j_call: TRBJ1-2; v_call: TRBV2; cdr3_aa: CASRDPTGYREGYTF
j_call: TRBJ1-5; v_call: TRBV5-1; cdr3_aa: CASSLHGRINQPQHF
j_call: TRBJ2-5; v_call: TRBV10-2; cdr3_aa: CASSEGQGEGEEETQYF
j_call: TRBJ2-5; v_call: TRBV5-1; cdr3_aa: CASSLVRAGGTQETQYF
j_call: TRBJ2-3; v_call: TRBV12-5; cdr3_aa: CASGLAPKDGSTDTQYF
j_call: TRBJ2-1; v_call: TRBV6-5; cdr3_aa: CASSYPIGGKVYNEQFF
j_call: TRBJ2-1; v_call: TRBV5-1; cdr3_aa: CASSLAQGAYEQFF
j_call: TRBJ1-1; v_call: TRBV7-9; cdr3_aa: CASSLGPGVGTEAFF
j_call: TRBJ1-5; v_call: TRBV6-1; cdr3_aa: CASSDGQGGNQPQHF
j_call: TRBJ2-5; v_call: TRBV5-1; cdr3_aa: CASSLDQETQYF